The rows below give T cell receptor beta chains drawn from one sample of a study of sequential checkpoint blockade in melanoma. The method was immunoSEQ multiplex PCR; TCRdb's version includes in-frame clones alone and lacks a portion of them. This repertoire shows about 28,000 clones, 83% found once; its top ten account for around a sixth. The sequencing here drew on CD8+ T cells sorted from blood (inferred from file names), taken from a patient given nivolumab and ipilimumab in sequence. All receptors come from a human donor with melanoma. CDR3s include the opening cysteine and the closing phenylalanine or tryptophan. Each record gives: J gene, clone size, V gene, D gene, CDR3 protein, CDR3 DNA. D genes are given only for firm matches. The size entry is marked missing in some rows and otherwise reads once, few, many or a size class.

TRBJ2-7 once TRBV9 TRBD1 CASSVGRDSNEQYF TGTGCCAGCAGCGTCGGCCGGGACAGCAACGAGCAGTACTTC
TRBJ2-1 . TRBV5-1 TRBD1 CASSLLWTGEGGEQFF TGCGCCAGCAGCTTATTATGGACAGGGGAGGGCGGTGAGCAGTTCTTC
TRBJ1-5 . TRBV9 TRBD1 CASSVTGTGGRKDPQHF TGTGCCAGCAGCGTTACCGGGACAGGGGGCCGGAAAGATCCCCAGCATTTT
TRBJ1-5 few TRBV4-2 . CASSQREFSNQPQHF TGTGCCAGCAGCCAACGAGAGTTTAGCAATCAGCCCCAGCATTTT
TRBJ2-1 . TRBV7-9 TRBD2 CASSLAIGLAVYNEQFF TGTGCCAGCAGCTTAGCGATAGGACTAGCGGTTTACAATGAGCAGTTCTTC
TRBJ1-2 . TRBV19 . CASSIDLAGFDGYTF TGTGCCAGTAGTATAGATCTGGCGGGTTTCGATGGCTACACCTTC
TRBJ1-6 . TRBV9 . CASSVVSGWGSPLHF TGTGCCAGCAGCGTAGTCTCGGGGTGGGGTTCACCCCTCCACTTT
TRBJ2-3 . TRBV19 TRBD2 CASSIFASGSADTQYF TGTGCCAGTAGTATTTTCGCTAGCGGGAGTGCAGATACGCAGTATTTT
TRBJ1-4 once TRBV7-8 TRBD1 CASSSVGTGHEKLFF TGTGCCAGCAGCTCGGTAGGGACAGGGCATGAAAAACTGTTTTTT
TRBJ2-1 . TRBV6-6 . CASSVSYNEQFF TGTGCCAGCAGCGTTTCTTACAATGAGCAGTTCTTC